The present TCR beta chain was sequenced within a study of blood T cell repertoires in COVID-19. Study-level information: Sites across the United States, Italy and Spain contributed samples from acute and convalescent COVID-19. PBMCs, B-cell-depleted T cells, or T cells were the source of the cDNA or gDNA that made up the material.

Original data processing: Amplification of reference gene primers was used by the study to estimate nucleated cell counts. The data were produced by immunoSEQ multiplex PCR, yet TCRdb's version contains in-frame clones alone and is incomplete. The V and J calls and clone size come from that table; D and trimming were worked out from the DNA. The table lists 80,000 or so clones, more than 80% of them singletons. Trimming cost V 0 bases and J 5 bases; bases outside gene matches: 13. This CDR3 comprises 18 residues. In germline, CDR1 is SGHNT, CDR2 YYREEE (reference sequence). The sequence derives from a woman between 65 and 79 years old with acute or convalescent COVID-19. The material sequenced was peripheral blood. This chain links TRBV5-4 with TRBJ2-5; TRBD2 agrees at 10 bases. This CDR3 is CASSLAGASGGRRETQYF. DNA for the CDR3: TGTGCCAGCAGCTTGGCCGGGGCTAGCGGGGGCCGGCGGGAGACCCAGTACTTC. The full variable domain, completed using reference TRBV5-4 and TRBJ2-5, is ETGVTQSPTHLIKTRGQQVTLRCSSQSGHNTVSWYQQALGQGPQFIFQYYREEENGRGNFPPRFSGLQFPNYSSELNVNALELDDSALYLCASSLAGASGGRRETQYFGPGTRLLVL.